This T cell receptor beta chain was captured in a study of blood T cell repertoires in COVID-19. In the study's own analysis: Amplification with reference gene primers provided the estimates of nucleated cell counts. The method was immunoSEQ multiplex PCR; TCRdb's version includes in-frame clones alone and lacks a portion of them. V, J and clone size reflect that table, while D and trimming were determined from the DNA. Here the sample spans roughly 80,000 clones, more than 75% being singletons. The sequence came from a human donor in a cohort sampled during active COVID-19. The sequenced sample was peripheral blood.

In DNA form, the CDR3 reads TGTGCCAGCAGTCCAGGCTGGACAGGGGAAGAGACCCAGTACTTC. Residues: CASSPGWTGEETQYF. The genes are TRBV7-2 and TRBJ2-5, with 9 bases aligning to TRBD1. The J segment lost 3 bases and the V segment lost 6 bases, leaving 8 bases of the junction unmatched. In germline, CDR1 is SGHTA, CDR2 FQGNSA. CDR3 length: 15 amino acids.